The source of this T cell receptor beta chain is a study of cytotoxic CD8 clonotypes in ibrutinib-treated CLL. Study details: Mean per-sample yields comprised 255,043 productive templates and tens of thousands of productive rearrangements.

Researchers set a sequencing depth target of 1 in 200,000 to 1 in 1 million T cells. This table comes from immunoSEQ multiplex PCR, and its TCRdb copy is limited to in-frame clones, with some not included. The sample has fewer than 400,000 clones, about 64% seen once. Concerning this clone itself: Its antigen is unidentified.

The study's findings and limits: Clonality rose at ibrutinib response and fell back toward baseline at progression.

The CDR3 covers 13 residues. Trimming cost V 2 bases and J 5 bases, with 7 bases left between them. CDR1 KGHSH and CDR2 LQKENI come from the germline V gene. The rearrangement links TRBV18 to TRBJ1-5, with D unclear. The sequence came from a human donor with chronic lymphocytic leukemia. The source was PBMCs, collected after 36 months of ibrutinib treatment. CDR3 DNA sequence: TGTGCCAGCTCACCAGTTGCGGATCAGCCCCAGCATTTT. It is translated as CASSPVADQPQHF.